Listed here is a single T cell receptor (beta chain). Its antigen remains unidentified. This entry comes from a study of shared clonotypes between healthy human individuals. Findings and limits, study-wide: Among non-shared clonotypes, generation probabilities were lower than among those shared by all four donors.

There are 14 residues in the CDR3. Germline V lookup: CDR1 MNHEY, CDR2 SVGAGI. The junction had 5 bases not matched to a gene; V was cut back by 4 bases and J by 4 bases. Repertoires were generated with immunoSEQ multiplex PCR, while TCRdb's copy carries only in-frame clones and drops some. The sample lists under 600,000 clones, more than 95% seen once, with about 0.06% in the top ten. Donors were Caucasian adults residing in Nashville, Tennessee, USA. A split of CD4+ cells into CD45RA+ naive and CD45RA-negative memory subsets was performed. The TCR was taken from a woman aged 30 to 39 in good health. Sequencing used naive CD4+ T cells sorted from blood. Sample subset: CD45RA+ positively selected. The gene calls are TRBV6-5 and TRBJ2-7, with TRBD1 identical over 9 bases. The CDR3 DNA follows: TGTGCCAGCAGTTCCCGGGACAGGGCGTACGAGCAGTACTTC. It yields the protein CASSSRDRAYEQYF.